The rows below give T cell receptor beta chains drawn from one sample of a study of shared clonotypes between healthy human individuals. TCRdb's copy holds only in-frame clones and misses some; the assay was immunoSEQ multiplex PCR. This table holds over a million clones, around 97% found once. Sequenced: naive CD4+ T cells sorted from blood. These receptors were obtained from a man aged 30 to 45 in good health. The conserved cysteine and the conserved F or W are not part of the CDR3 here.

v_gene	j_gene	CDR3aa
TRBV27	TRBJ2-4	ASSPTLRGGSLGAKNIQY
TRBV28	TRBJ1-2	ASSSKKGLLANYGYT
TRBV15	TRBJ2-3	ATSRDPTPTDTQY
TRBV7-9	TRBJ1-2	ASSSHGGSYGYT
TRBV6-6	TRBJ1-1	ASSRQGNTEAF
TRBV10-3	TRBJ2-5	AIAYLMTETQY
TRBV10-3	TRBJ2-7	AIRSQGLEQY
TRBV18	TRBJ2-2	ASSPLRRTMPENTGELF
TRBV28	TRBJ1-2	ASSLWGAAYGYT
TRBV11-3	TRBJ2-1	ASSSGTYNEQF
TRBV5-1	TRBJ2-4	ASSEPQGTKNIQY
TRBV5-1	TRBJ2-2	ASSLGRANTGELF
TRBV18	TRBJ1-4	ASSLEVVRSDEKLF
TRBV21-1	TRBJ2-3	ASGTTTTGLSTDTQY
TRBV10-3	TRBJ2-2	AISAGFRGTGPTGELF
TRBV7-2	TRBJ2-1	ASSSRPYEQF
TRBV18	TRBJ2-2	ASTPGTGRSTGELF
TRBV27	TRBJ2-3	ASSLRDRGTDTQY
TRBV18	TRBJ1-2	ASSPGGRDYGYT
TRBV5-1	TRBJ1-2	ASSNRSQFTGYT
TRBV5-1	TRBJ2-1	ASSLTLTGVQFPGLANYNEQF
TRBV28	TRBJ2-5	ASSLALLAGVGETQY
TRBV7-2	TRBJ2-1	ASSPGREGFHEQF
TRBV6-4	TRBJ2-2	ASSETISNTGELF
TRBV9	TRBJ1-2	ASSVMPGQLYGYT
TRBV11-2	TRBJ2-7	ASSLGASGHYEQY
TRBV7-2	TRBJ2-7	ASSLGGRDSYEQY
TRBV6-6	TRBJ1-2	ASSYEGVYGYT
TRBV18	TRBJ2-5	ASSTFPGTSGKETQY
TRBV5-1	TRBJ1-4	ASSGTGTTSEKLF
TRBV28	TRBJ2-5	ASSPKGWWGLGETQY
TRBV6-6	TRBJ2-7	ASSSRITVHEQY
TRBV4-1	TRBJ2-5	ASSQAGSGLAFETQY
TRBV5-1	TRBJ2-2	ASSLDFKTGELF
TRBV2	TRBJ2-1	ASSARPRLAGTYNEQF
TRBV6-5	TRBJ2-7	ASSTRGLGSYEQY
TRBV21-1	TRBJ1-2	ASSASTLSYT
TRBV5-5	TRBJ2-1	ASSRGTTYNEQF
TRBV21-1	TRBJ2-7	ASSKSTGCCCPTYEQY
TRBV19	TRBJ1-1	ASRQGHYMNTEAF
TRBV28	TRBJ1-5	ASSSPSYQPQH
TRBV30	TRBJ2-7	AWSVRQLSSYEQY
TRBV7-9	TRBJ2-1	ASSLAVLGGSGNEQF
TRBV10-3	TRBJ2-2	AISYGLAGYGELF
TRBV28	TRBJ2-7	ASSSGPGYEQY
TRBV15	TRBJ1-3	ATSRTGTVRNTIY
TRBV9	TRBJ2-1	ASSASGAPYNEQF
TRBV5-1	TRBJ1-5	ATIIQPQH
TRBV7-6	TRBJ2-5	ASSIQTVEETQY